This T cell receptor beta chain was profiled in a study of Graves' ophthalmopathy and Graves' hyperthyroidism. The sequenced template was RNA, covering the TCR beta CDR3 region. First-round RT-PCR used HTBI primers; second-round multiplex PCR followed. Via MiXCR, TCRdb re-called the multiplex PCR reads, giving one row per CDR3 protein. The sample shows about 620,000 distinct CDR3 sequences, 22% of them seen only once. The table lists this clonotype with many counts. Aged 18 to 65, the patients with hyperthyroidism had under 2 months' duration and were newly diagnosed. This CDR3 has 15 residues. The germline gives CDR1 WNHNN, CDR2 SYGVQD (reference sequence). V was pared by 3 bases and J by 10 bases, with 8 bases of the junction left unmatched.

The chain carries TRBV10-1 and TRBJ1-6; 8 bases are shared with TRBD1. Sample: peripheral blood. The receptor was isolated from a woman aged 18-30 years with stable Graves' hyperthyroidism. Some clones in this sample may be carry-over from other donors' samples. DNA of the CDR3: TGCGCCAGCAGTGAAGGACAGGGTTTCTACTCACCCCTCCACTTT. Its translation is CASSEGQGFYSPLHF.